One sample yielded the 23 T cell receptor beta chains listed below, sequenced in a study of human T cells and chemical hapten exposure. The time point here: patch test 1, 2 weeks after DPC sensitization. Treatment specified: therapeutic diphenylcyclopropenone sensitization with weekly scalp DPC. Via MiXCR, TCRdb re-called the RACE reads, giving one row per CDR3 protein. The sample records just over 80,000 distinct CDR3 sequences, 9.5% to 12% being singletons. The sample was whole blood, taken in connection with sensitization to the hapten diphenylcyclopropenone (DPC). The receptors derive from a woman between 50 and 59 years old with alopecia areata. Some clones in this sample may be carry-over from other donors' samples.

The gene calls are TRBV12-3 or TRBV12-4 and TRBJ1-3; TRBD1 agrees at 9 bases. V was pared by 4 bases and J by 3 bases, with 4 bases of the junction left unmatched. The length of the CDR3 is 15 residues. In DNA form, the CDR3 reads TGTGCCAGCAGTTCACAGGGGGCAGGTGGAAACACCATATATTTT. It encodes CASSSQGAGGNTIYF.

This clonotype came up a few times. The chain is built from TRBV12-3 or TRBV12-4 and TRBJ2-5, with TRBD2 matching over 8 bases. Trimming at V came to 4 bases and at J to 10 bases, leaving 17 bases not matched to a gene. The CDR3 sequence is 16 residues long. CDR3 amino acids: CASSSPSGGLKSGQYF. The CDR3 DNA is TGTGCCAGCAGTTCCCCATCGGGAGGGTTAAAGAGTGGCCAGTACTTC.

This clonotype was counted many times. Written as DNA, the CDR3 is TGTGCCAGCAGTCCCGGGACAGGGGTCGGACAAGAGACCCAGTACTTC. It translates to CASSPGTGVGQETQYF. The chain links TRBV27 to TRBJ2-5, with 10 bases that match TRBD1. Germline values: CDR1 MNHEY, CDR2 SMNVEV (reference sequence). The V gene end was trimmed by 5 bases and the J gene end by 2 bases; junction bases not matched to a gene: 8. The CDR3 spans 16 residues.

In this sample, this clonotype turned up a few times. This chain uses TRBV11-1 with TRBJ1-1; TRBD1 is a possible D gene (6 bases). V gave up 3 bases and J gave up 7 bases, with 9 bases separating them. CDR3 length equals 12 residues. Germline CDR1 SGHAT, CDR2 FQDESV (reference sequence). This CDR3 reads CASSFIQGEAFF. The CDR3 DNA follows: TGTGCCAGCAGCTTTATACAGGGTGAAGCTTTCTTT. The whole variable domain, filled in from reference TRBV11-1 and TRBJ1-1, reads EAEVAQSPRYKITEKSQAVAFWCDPISGHATLYWYRQILGQGPELLVQFQDESVVDDSQLPKDRFSAERLKGVDSTLKIQPAELGDSAMYLCASSFIQGEAFFGQGTRLTVV.

The table lists this clonotype with many counts. Here the CDR3 reads CASSPRALGDEQYF. The CDR3 nucleotides are TGTGCCAGCAGCCCGCGGGCTCTGGGGGACGAGCAGTACTTC. The gene calls are TRBV3-1 and TRBJ2-7; D is tentatively TRBD1 or TRBD2 (5 bases each). The germline V and J ends were trimmed by 4 bases and 5 bases, with 15 bases remaining between them. Germline values: CDR1 LGHDT, CDR2 YNNKEL (reference sequence). The CDR3 totals 14 residues.

Ten or more counts support this clonotype. The V gene is TRBV6-6, the J gene TRBJ2-2; D gene uncertain. V lost 2 bases, J lost 1 base, and 5 bases lay in between. The CDR3 is 14 residues long. Per germline, CDR1 MNHNY and CDR2 SVGAGI (reference sequence). Written as DNA, the CDR3 is TGTGCCAGCAGTTACGGGGTGAACACCGGGGAGCTGTTTTTT. This encodes CASSYGVNTGELFF.

The V gene is TRBV6-5, the J gene TRBJ1-6; D remains ambiguous. The CDR3 covers 18 residues. V was clipped by 6 bases and J by 0 bases, with 18 bases between them. Germline V CDR1 and CDR2: MNHEY, SVGAGI. CDR3 coding DNA: TGTGCCAGCAGGCCCTATCCGGCAGCCGGCTCCTATAATTCACCCCTCCACTTT. Amino acid sequence: CASRPYPAAGSYNSPLHF.

This clonotype was seen at least ten times. The CDR3 here is CASSLMTGGMVVTGELFF. CDR3 DNA sequence: TGTGCCAGCAGCTTAATGACAGGGGGAATGGTCGTCACCGGGGAGCTGTTTTTT. The chain links TRBV7-9 to TRBJ2-2; TRBD1 aligns across 9 bases. The CDR3 contains 18 residues. After removal of 2 bases from V and 4 bases from J, the junction contained 11 bases not matched to a gene. Germline assignment: CDR1 SEHNR and CDR2 FQNEAQ (reference sequence). The whole variable domain, remainder taken from reference TRBV7-9 and TRBJ2-2, is DTGVSQNPRHKITKRGQNVTFRCDPISEHNRLYWYRQTLGQGPEFLTYFQNEAQLEKSRLLSDRFSAERPKGSFSTLEIQRTEQGDSAMYLCASSLMTGGMVVTGELFFGEGSRLTVL.

Many counts were recorded for this clonotype. The chain has TRBV5-4 and TRBJ1-4; D is perhaps TRBD1 (6 bases). This CDR3 region has 15 residues. Between the trimmed V and J ends, which lost 4 bases and 4 bases, there was a span of 14 bases. Germline CDR1 SGHNT, CDR2 YYREEE (reference sequence). In nucleotides, the CDR3 is TGTGCCAGCAGCAACAACAGGGCGATTAATGAAAAACTGTTTTTT. This gives the protein CASSNNRAINEKLFF.

This clonotype was counted ten times or more. J is TRBJ1-4 and V is TRBV6-6; no clear D gene. Looked up from germline, CDR1 is MNHNY and CDR2 is SVGAGI (reference sequence). There are 16 residues in the CDR3. V was pared by 2 bases and J by 5 bases, with 15 bases between. The CDR3 nucleotides are TGTGCCAGCAGTTACCTATCCTTGCAGCAGAATGAAAAACTGTTTTTT. Its translation is CASSYLSLQQNEKLFF.

The chain uses TRBV12-3 or TRBV12-4 and TRBJ2-7; a possible D gene is TRBD2 (7 bases). The CDR3 has 15 residues. Trimming took 5 bases from V and 9 from J, leaving 23 bases between them. CDR3 in DNA: TGTGCCAGCAGTCCCCGGGCGGGGGCCCCAGGTCTGCAGTACTTC. Amino acid sequence: CASSPRAGAPGLQYF.

Ten or more counts support this clonotype. The gene calls are TRBV12-3 or TRBV12-4 and TRBJ2-3, with 8 bases aligning to TRBD2. V shed 6 bases and J 4 bases; nucleotides not matched to a gene: 3. This CDR3 has 13 amino acids. DNA for the CDR3: TGTGCCAGCAGCCTGACTAGCGCAGATACGCAGTATTTT. Translating gives CASSLTSADTQYF.

This clonotype was found a few times. The chain carries TRBV12-3 or TRBV12-4 and TRBJ2-2; the D gene is possibly TRBD2 (5 bases). V lost 5 bases and J 1 base, leaving 11 bases between the germline ends. This CDR3 has 15 amino acids. CDR3 in DNA: TGTGCCAGCAGTGGTTTAGGGAGGAACACCGGGGAGCTGTTTTTT. It specifies CASSGLGRNTGELFF.

The CDR3 spells CASSVSTGVSTDTQYF. As DNA, the CDR3 is TGTGCCAGCAGCGTATCTACAGGGGTTAGCACAGATACGCAGTATTTT. The J gene is TRBJ2-3, the V gene TRBV9, with 7 bases lining up with TRBD1. The germline gives CDR1 SGDLS, CDR2 YYNGEE. The CDR3 length is 16 residues. With 1 base clipped from V and 0 bases from J, the junction kept 5 bases outside the gene matches.

This clonotype has ten or more counts. The V gene is TRBV12-3 or TRBV12-4, the J gene TRBJ2-7; D ambiguous. The CDR3 loop spans 15 amino acids. V lost 2 bases to trimming and J lost 0 bases, with 11 bases between them. For the CDR3, the DNA is TGTGCCAGCAGTTTAAACCAGTTGAGCTCCTACGAGCAGTACTTC. This codes for CASSLNQLSSYEQYF.

A few counts support this clonotype. The J gene is TRBJ1-4, the V gene TRBV28; D perhaps matches TRBD1 (6 bases). Germline V CDR1 and CDR2: MDHEN, SYDVKM. CDR3 length: 15 residues. The V gene lost 6 bases and the J gene lost 11 bases, with 22 bases spanning the gap. The CDR3 bases are TGTGCCAGCAGACCCCCAGGGGTTGACCCTGGGAAACTGTTTTTT. Translation gives CASRPPGVDPGKLFF.

CDR3 DNA: TGTGCCAGCAGCCCGAAGGGGACGGGGAGATACAATGAGCAGTTCTTC. Translated: CASSPKGTGRYNEQFF. The chain combines TRBV3-1 with TRBJ2-1; the D call may be TRBD1 or TRBD2 (5 bases each). The length of the CDR3 is 16 residues. Trimming stripped 4 bases from V and 4 bases from J, with 17 bases between. Germline lookup yields CDR1 LGHDT and CDR2 YNNKEL (reference sequence).

This clonotype has just a few counts. The chain uses TRBV28 and TRBJ1-1; D not resolved. CDR1 is MDHEN, CDR2 SYDVKM, per germline. The CDR3 loop spans 12 amino acids. V was shortened by 2 bases and J by 10 bases, with 11 bases between the two germline ends. CDR3 residues: CASSLGQPPAFF. The DNA of the CDR3 is TGTGCCAGCAGTTTAGGGCAGCCCCCAGCTTTCTTT. Using reference TRBV28 and TRBJ1-1 for the parts outside the CDR3, the full variable domain is DVKVTQSSRYLVKRTGEKVFLECVQDMDHENMFWYRQDPGLGLRLIYFSYDVKMKEKGDIPEGYSVSREKKERFSLILESASTNQTSMYLCASSLGQPPAFFGQGTRLTVV.

This clonotype occurred many times. V and J are TRBV12-3 or TRBV12-4 and TRBJ2-5; TRBD1 might be the D (6 bases). CDR3 size: 13 residues. V lost 3 bases, J lost 4 bases, and 9 bases lay in between. The CDR3 DNA reads TGTGCCAGCAGTTTTGTGGGGGCAGAGACCCAGTACTTC. Translated: CASSFVGAETQYF.

The chain combines TRBV14 with TRBJ2-7; the match to TRBD1 covers 7 bases. The CDR3 is 16 residues long. Germline CDR1 SGHDN, CDR2 FVKESK. J was trimmed by 3 bases and V by 4 bases; bases with no gene match: 12. CDR3 in amino acids: CASSPYPGDSYYEQYF. The CDR3 DNA is TGTGCCAGCAGCCCGTATCCTGGGGACAGTTACTACGAGCAGTACTTC.

This clonotype was seen repeatedly, ten times or more. The rearrangement links TRBV20-1 to TRBJ2-1, with 8 bases fitting TRBD2. This CDR3 region has 14 residues. CDR1 and CDR2 from the germline V gene are DFQATT and SNEGSKA (reference sequence). J lost 6 bases, V lost 8 bases, and 12 bases had no gene match. As DNA, the CDR3 is TGCAGTCAAAACCCCCGGGGGGGGCGCAATGAGCAGTTCTTC. This translates into CSQNPRGGRNEQFF.

This clonotype was counted at least ten times. This chain connects TRBV5-1 to TRBJ2-3, with TRBD2 matching 10 bases. Germline CDR1 is SGHRS and CDR2 is YFSETQ. V gave up 1 base and J gave up 1 base; unmatched junction bases: 3. The CDR3 covers 16 residues. CDR3 DNA: TGCGCCAGCAGCTTGACCGGGACTAGCGGCACAGATACGCAGTATTTT. Translating it yields CASSLTGTSGTDTQYF.

The table lists this clonotype with many counts. Compared with germline, one end of the junction differs, possibly owing to a read error. J is TRBJ2-5 and V is TRBV20-1, with D unclear. The CDR3 covers 12 residues. Germline CDR1 reads DFQATT; CDR2 reads SNEGSKA (reference sequence). This chain's CDR3 is CSAIQNSKTEYF. CDR3 sequence (DNA): TGCAGTGCTATTCAGAATTCCAAGACCGAGTACTTC.